The 2 T cell receptor beta chains listed next were all sequenced from one sample in a study of cytomegalovirus exposure and HLA in healthy donors. 60 Vbeta and 13 Jbeta primers were used in PCR. Using immunoSEQ multiplex PCR, the repertoire was profiled, and TCRdb retains in-frame clones only, with some absent. The sample includes about 120,000 clones, approximately 72% seen only once; the top ten take roughly 1.4%. The sequenced material came from PBMCs. The receptors come from a young man in good health and CMV-seronegative.

This rearrangement joins TRBV6-1 to TRBJ1-3; D unclear. The CDR3 consists of 14 residues. V was trimmed by 7 bases and J by 3 bases, leaving 13 bases between them. Germline CDR1 is MNHNS and CDR2 is SASEGT. This chain's CDR3 is CASKPTGFGNTIYF. The CDR3 DNA reads as TGTGCCAGCAAACCAACGGGATTTGGAAACACCATATATTTT.

The V call is TRBV10-3, the J call TRBJ1-2; a weak D match, TRBD1 (6 bases). Germline CDR1 reads ENHRY; CDR2 reads SYGVKD. The CDR3 extends over 12 amino acids. V lost 8 bases and J lost 4, with 11 bases in between. CDR3 protein: CAISGQTYGYTF. The CDR3, as DNA: TGTGCCATCTCCGGACAGACCTATGGCTACACCTTC.